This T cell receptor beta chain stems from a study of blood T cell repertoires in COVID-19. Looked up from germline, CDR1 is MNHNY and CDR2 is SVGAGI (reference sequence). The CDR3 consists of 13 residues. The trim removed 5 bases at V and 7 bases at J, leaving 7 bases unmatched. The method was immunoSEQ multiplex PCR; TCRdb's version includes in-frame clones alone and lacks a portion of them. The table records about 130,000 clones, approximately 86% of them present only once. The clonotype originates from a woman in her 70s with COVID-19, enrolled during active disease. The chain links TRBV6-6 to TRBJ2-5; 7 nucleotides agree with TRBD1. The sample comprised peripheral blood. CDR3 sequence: CASSGTDVGTQYF. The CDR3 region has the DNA TGTGCCAGCAGTGGGACAGACGTGGGGACCCAGTACTTC.